This T cell receptor (beta chain) is from a study of blood T cells in healthy people across ages. Study-level points and caveats: Using unsorted PBMCs precluded a conclusive naive versus antigen-experienced comparison. Among long-lived donors, naive CD4+ cells were more numerous and diversity higher than in aged donors. Strong correlation was found linking TCR beta diversity to naive T cell percentage. Investigators treated diversity estimates from one million T cells as underestimates.

The CDR3 has 15 amino acids. The junction had 5 bases not matched to a gene; V was cut back by 0 bases and J by 7 bases. Germline V gene sequence: CDR1 SGDLS, CDR2 YYNGEE. This clonotype came up a few times. Its specificity is unknown. A sample-barcoded 5' primer and a J-beta primer mix were used in a second PCR of roughly 7 to 11 cycles. MiXCR, applied by TCRdb to the 5' RACE reads, yields one record per CDR3 protein. The sample lists about 1,400,000 distinct CDR3 sequences; 45% to 70% were seen once. Sequences were obtained from blood. The gene calls are TRBV9 and TRBJ2-1, with 9 bases aligning to TRBD1. This receptor was identified in a man aged 18 to 35 in good health. The CDR3 DNA follows: TGTGCCAGCAGCGTAGGACAGGGGGAGTTTAATGAGCAGTTCTTC. This gives the protein CASSVGQGEFNEQFF.